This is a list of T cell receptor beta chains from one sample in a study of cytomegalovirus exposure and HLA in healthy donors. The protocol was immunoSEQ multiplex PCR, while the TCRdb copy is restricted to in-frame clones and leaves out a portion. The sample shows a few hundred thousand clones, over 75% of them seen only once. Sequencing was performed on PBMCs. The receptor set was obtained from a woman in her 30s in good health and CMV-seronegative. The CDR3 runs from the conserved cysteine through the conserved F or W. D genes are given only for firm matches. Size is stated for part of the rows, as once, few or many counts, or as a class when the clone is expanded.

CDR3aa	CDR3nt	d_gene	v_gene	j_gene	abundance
CASSLLRADRDNEKLFF	TGTGCCAGCAGCTTACTTAGAGCGGACCGAGATAATGAAAAACTGTTTTTT	-	TRBV5-4	TRBJ1-4	-
CAAQGTETNYGYTF	TGTGCCGCCCAAGGGACAGAAACTAACTATGGCTACACCTTC	TRBD1	TRBV28	TRBJ1-2	-
CASSLYRDTDTQYF	TGTGCCAGCAGCTTGTATAGAGACACAGATACGCAGTATTTT	-	TRBV7-9	TRBJ2-3	-
CASSLSETSGASYEQYF	TGTGCCAGCAGCTTAAGTGAGACTAGCGGGGCGTCCTACGAGCAGTACTTC	TRBD2	TRBV7-6	TRBJ2-7	-
CASTLTTSGRTYYQETQYF	TGTGCCAGCACCTTGACGACTAGCGGGAGGACCTACTACCAAGAGACCCAGTACTTC	TRBD2	TRBV7-6	TRBJ2-5	-
CASTPASGGAKDTQYF	TGCGCCAGCACCCCCGCTAGCGGGGGGGCCAAGGATACGCAGTATTTT	TRBD2	TRBV5-1	TRBJ2-3	-
CASSSGQGLFGYTF	TGTGCCAGTAGTTCGGGACAGGGTCTCTTTGGCTACACCTTC	TRBD1	TRBV19	TRBJ1-2	-
CASSLGRSSDGYTF	TGCGCCAGCAGCTTGGGACGGAGCTCTGATGGTTACACCTTC	-	TRBV5-1	TRBJ1-2	-
CASSSGNTGELFF	TGTGCCAGTAGTAGCGGGAACACCGGGGAGCTGTTTTTT	-	TRBV11-3	TRBJ2-2	-
CASSLVGRTENIQYF	TGTGCCAGCAGCTTAGTAGGAAGGACAGAAAACATTCAGTACTTC	-	TRBV7-8	TRBJ2-4	-
CASSTTGWTGNTIYF	TGTGCCAGTAGTACGACAGGGTGGACTGGAAACACCATATATTTT	TRBD1	TRBV19	TRBJ1-3	-
CASSLSGWSTPVETQYF	TGCGCCAGCAGCTTGTCGGGTTGGTCGACCCCAGTGGAGACCCAGTACTTC	-	TRBV5-1	TRBJ2-5	-
CASSLFGTGMNTEAFF	TGTGCCAGCAGTTTATTCGGGACAGGAATGAACACTGAAGCTTTCTTT	TRBD1	TRBV28	TRBJ1-1	-
CASSLEGTWIYGYTF	TGTGCCAGCAGCTTGGAAGGGACATGGATTTATGGCTACACCTTC	-	TRBV5-6	TRBJ1-2	-
CAISETGGQPQHF	TGTGCCATCAGTGAGACAGGGGGTCAGCCCCAGCATTTT	TRBD1	TRBV10-3	TRBJ1-5	once
CASSYSKLAEETQYF	TGTGCCAGCAGTTACTCGAAGCTTGCCGAAGAGACCCAGTACTTC	-	TRBV6-6	TRBJ2-5	once
CASSLASLRVEYF	TGTGCCAGCAGCTTGGCGTCCCTACGAGTGGAGTACTTC	-	TRBV5-6	TRBJ2-7	-
CASGRTGEAFF	TGTGCCAGCGGTAGGACAGGTGAAGCTTTCTTT	TRBD1	TRBV19	TRBJ1-1	once
CASSLVIDTIYF	TGTGCCAGCAGCCTTGTTATCGACACCATATATTTT	-	TRBV11-2	TRBJ1-3	-
CATSRERGTGSFYEQYF	TGTGCCACCAGCAGAGAGCGAGGGACAGGGAGTTTTTACGAGCAGTACTTC	TRBD1	TRBV15	TRBJ2-7	-
CASSFLWERGAYNEQFF	TGTGCCAGCAGCTTCCTTTGGGAGCGGGGGGCCTACAATGAGCAGTTCTTC	TRBD2	TRBV5-8	TRBJ2-1	-
CASSQASGSSYEQYF	TGTGCCAGCAGCCAAGCTAGCGGGAGCTCCTACGAGCAGTACTTC	TRBD2	TRBV4-2	TRBJ2-7	-
CASSLGQGVGNEQFF	TGCGCCAGCAGCTTGGGGCAGGGGGTAGGCAATGAGCAGTTCTTC	TRBD1	TRBV5-1	TRBJ2-1	-
CASSLLTSGNTIYF	TGTGCCAGCAGTTTACTAACCTCCGGAAACACCATATATTTT	-	TRBV28	TRBJ1-3	-
CASSVGAGPQTQYF	TGTGCCAGCAGCGTAGGGGCGGGACCACAGACCCAGTACTTC	-	TRBV9	TRBJ2-5	-
CASSILGQGTGAGYTF	TGTGCCAGTAGTATACTGGGACAGGGAACTGGTGCTGGCTACACCTTC	TRBD1	TRBV19	TRBJ1-2	-
CAWSSGGLKQYF	TGTGCCTGGAGTTCCGGAGGGTTAAAGCAGTACTTC	-	TRBV30	TRBJ2-7	-